This T cell receptor (beta chain) was recorded in a study of post-analysis software for immune sequencing data (dated by TCRdb to between 2014 and 2017). Looking at the study overall: Disease courses on record covered relapsing-remitting, secondary progressive and progressive-relapsing multiple sclerosis, though some patients had no subtype annotation. Patient repertoires were compared against 11 to 12 previously published healthy control repertoires from donors aged about 6 to 27 years. A subset of samples was prepared in parallel using single-end sample barcoding, then pooled and co-amplified after Illumina adapter ligation. What the authors observed across the whole study: Compared with controls, multiple sclerosis patients had significantly lower normalized Chao1 diversity, a finding suggesting substantial peripheral T-cell clonal expansion. Patients showed significantly higher frequencies than controls for a handful of TRBV segments, among them TRBV5-6, TRBV5-1 and TRBV20-1. The control group was slightly older than the multiple sclerosis patient group. Direct clustering with F measure showed strong co-clustering of samples prepared in the same batch, prompting a batch-effect correction.

TCR beta repertoires were profiled from peripheral blood of under 15 young patients with multiple sclerosis to demonstrate the VDJtools post-analysis software. The patients with multiple sclerosis were children and adolescents between roughly 6 and 15 years of age. The cysteine opens and the phenylalanine closes a CDR3 of 16 amino acids. Only the CDR3 part of the read is kept: 48 bases, read in frame from the first base. V is cut by 3 bases and J by 0 bases, and the space between the germline ends is 17 bases. CDR1 and CDR2 (DFQATT, SNEGSKA) derive from the germline V gene (reference sequence). About this clonotype: The target of this receptor is not known. There are no base qualities to consult, and no much larger clone falls within one base.

Library construction relied on PCR. The instrument was an Illumina HiSeq 2500. Unique molecular identifiers were incorporated into TCR beta cDNA libraries to reduce PCR and sequencing biases. Every 1 to 10 million input T cells yielded approximately 500,000 cDNA molecules, meaning each molecule approximated one T cell. The patient libraries were prepared and sequenced using the same protocol as the earlier healthy control dataset. Samples belonging to the same batch were prepared together, multiplexed and sequenced on a shared HiSeq lane. On the authors' methods: Raw barcoded reads were processed with MIGEC, and single-read molecular identifier groups were discarded before consensus assembly and CDR3 extraction. VDJtools was used for post-analysis of the clonotype tables, and diversity was normalized by down-sampling every dataset to the size of the smallest sample. In repertoire overlap clustering, CDR3 amino acid sequences, but not nucleotide sequences, were matched to correct batch-related cross-sample contamination. Starting from the raw public reads, TCRdb applied fastp trimming at Q25, assembled clones with MiXCR and retained in-frame beta chains. Duplicate CDR3 protein sequences are folded into a single record with the most common DNA and genes. The V and J calls reflect TCRdb's pipeline rather than the authors' work. In all, the sample holds approximately 660,000 distinct CDR3 sequences, and 55% to 60% of those were seen once. Jointly, the top ten make up around 11% of the sample.

The chain links TRBV20-1 with TRBJ1-2; the D gene is perhaps TRBD1, from 6 matching bases. Sequenced material: blood. The source is a girl aged 2 to 9 with multiple sclerosis. The DNA sequence is given as TGCAGTGCTAGGAGCGCCGACAGGACCCCTAACTATGGCTACACCTTC. The resulting protein is CSARSADRTPNYGYTF.